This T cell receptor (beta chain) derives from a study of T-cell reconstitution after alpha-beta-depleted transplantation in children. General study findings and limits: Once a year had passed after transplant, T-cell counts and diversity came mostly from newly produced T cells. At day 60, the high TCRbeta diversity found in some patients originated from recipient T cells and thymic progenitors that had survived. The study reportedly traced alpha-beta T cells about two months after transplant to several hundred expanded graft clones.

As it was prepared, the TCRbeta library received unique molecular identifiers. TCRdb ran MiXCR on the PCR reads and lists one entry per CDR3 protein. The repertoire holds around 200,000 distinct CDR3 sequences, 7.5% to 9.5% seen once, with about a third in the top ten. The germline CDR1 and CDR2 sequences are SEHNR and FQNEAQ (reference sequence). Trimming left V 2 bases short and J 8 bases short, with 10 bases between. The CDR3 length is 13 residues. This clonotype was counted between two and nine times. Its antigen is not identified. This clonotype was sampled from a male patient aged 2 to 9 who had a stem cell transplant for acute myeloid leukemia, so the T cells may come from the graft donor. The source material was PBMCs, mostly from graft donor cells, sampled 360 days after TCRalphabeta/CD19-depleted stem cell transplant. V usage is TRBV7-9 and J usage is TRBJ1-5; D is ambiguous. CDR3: CASSLNAGKPQHF. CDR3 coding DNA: TGTGCCAGCAGCTTAAATGCTGGAAAGCCCCAGCATTTT.